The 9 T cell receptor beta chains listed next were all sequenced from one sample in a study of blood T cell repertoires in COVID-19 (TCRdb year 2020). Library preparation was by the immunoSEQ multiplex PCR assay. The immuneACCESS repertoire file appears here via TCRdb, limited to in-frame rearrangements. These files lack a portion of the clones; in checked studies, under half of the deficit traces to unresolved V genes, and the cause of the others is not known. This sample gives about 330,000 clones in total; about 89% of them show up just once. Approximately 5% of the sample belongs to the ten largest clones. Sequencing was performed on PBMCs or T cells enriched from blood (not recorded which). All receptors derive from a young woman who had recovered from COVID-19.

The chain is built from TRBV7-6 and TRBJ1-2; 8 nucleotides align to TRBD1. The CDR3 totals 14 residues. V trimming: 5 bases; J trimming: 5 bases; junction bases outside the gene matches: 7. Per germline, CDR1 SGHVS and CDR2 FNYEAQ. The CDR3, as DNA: TGTGCCAGCAGCCCCACAGGGGGGATTTATGGCTACACCTTC. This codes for CASSPTGGIYGYTF.

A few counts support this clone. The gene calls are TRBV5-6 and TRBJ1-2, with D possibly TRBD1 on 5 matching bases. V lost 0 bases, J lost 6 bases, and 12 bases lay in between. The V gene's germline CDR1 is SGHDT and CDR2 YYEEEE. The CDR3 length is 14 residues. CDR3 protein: CASSLVLGADGYTF. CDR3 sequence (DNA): TGTGCCAGCAGCTTGGTACTTGGGGCCGATGGCTACACCTTC.

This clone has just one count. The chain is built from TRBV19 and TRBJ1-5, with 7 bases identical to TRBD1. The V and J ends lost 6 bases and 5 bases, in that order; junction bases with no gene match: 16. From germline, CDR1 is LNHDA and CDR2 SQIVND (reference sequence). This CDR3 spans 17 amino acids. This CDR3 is CASSLRRGTDLDQPQHF. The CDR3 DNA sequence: TGTGCCAGTAGCCTCCGCCGCGGGACAGATTTGGATCAGCCCCAGCATTTT.

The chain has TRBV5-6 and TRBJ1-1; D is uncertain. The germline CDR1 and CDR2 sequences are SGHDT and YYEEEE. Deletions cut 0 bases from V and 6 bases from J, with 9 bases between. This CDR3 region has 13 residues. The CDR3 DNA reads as TGTGCCAGCAGCTTGGGCCAGCGCCCTGAAGCTTTCTTT. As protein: CASSLGQRPEAFF. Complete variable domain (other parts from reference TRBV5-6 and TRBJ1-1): DAGVTQSPTHLIKTRGQQVTLRCSPKSGHDTVSWYQQALGQGPQFIFQYYEEEERQRGNFPDRFSGHQFPNYSSELNVNALLLGDSALYLCASSLGQRPEAFFGQGTRLTVV.

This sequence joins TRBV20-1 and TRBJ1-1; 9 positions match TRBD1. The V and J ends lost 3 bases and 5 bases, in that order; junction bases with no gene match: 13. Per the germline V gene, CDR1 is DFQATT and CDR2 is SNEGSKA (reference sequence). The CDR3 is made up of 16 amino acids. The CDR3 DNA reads TGCAGTGCTAGTCTGGCACAGGGGGCAAGGAAAACTGAAGCTTTCTTT. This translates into CSASLAQGARKTEAFF.

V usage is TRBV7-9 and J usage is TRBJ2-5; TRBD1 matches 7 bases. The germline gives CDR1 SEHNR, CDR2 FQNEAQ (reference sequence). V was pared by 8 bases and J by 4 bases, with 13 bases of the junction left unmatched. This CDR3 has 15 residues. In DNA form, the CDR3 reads TGTGCCAGCGAATACCCCGGGACAGTCGGAGAGACCCAGTACTTC. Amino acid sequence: CASEYPGTVGETQYF. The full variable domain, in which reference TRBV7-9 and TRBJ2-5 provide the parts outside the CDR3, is DTGVSQNPRHKITKRGQNVTFRCDPISEHNRLYWYRQTLGQGPEFLTYFQNEAQLEKSRLLSDRFSAERPKGSFSTLEIQRTEQGDSAMYLCASEYPGTVGETQYFGPGTRLLVL.

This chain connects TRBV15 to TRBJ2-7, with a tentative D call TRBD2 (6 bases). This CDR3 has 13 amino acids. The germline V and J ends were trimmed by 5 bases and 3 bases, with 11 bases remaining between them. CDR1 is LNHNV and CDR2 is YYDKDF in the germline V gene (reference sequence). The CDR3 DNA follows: TGTGCCACCAGCCGGGACTTCCGCTACGAGCAGTACTTC. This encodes CATSRDFRYEQYF.

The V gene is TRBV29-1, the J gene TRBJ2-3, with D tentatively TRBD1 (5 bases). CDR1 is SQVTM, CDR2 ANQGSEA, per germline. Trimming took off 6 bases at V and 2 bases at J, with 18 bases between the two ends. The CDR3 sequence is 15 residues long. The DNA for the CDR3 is TGCAGCGTCGCACCAGGGATTCCAACCACAGATACGCAGTATTTT. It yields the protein CSVAPGIPTTDTQYF.

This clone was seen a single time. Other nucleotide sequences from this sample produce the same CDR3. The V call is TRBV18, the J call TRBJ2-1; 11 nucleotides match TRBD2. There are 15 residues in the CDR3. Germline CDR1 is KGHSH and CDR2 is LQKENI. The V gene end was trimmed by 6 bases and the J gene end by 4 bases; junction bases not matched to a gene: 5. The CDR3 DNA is TGTGCCAGCTCCCCCGGGACTAGCGGTTACAATGAGCAGTTCTTC. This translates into CASSPGTSGYNEQFF.